This T cell receptor beta chain originates from a study of cytomegalovirus exposure and HLA in healthy donors. Both 60 Vbeta primers and 13 Jbeta primers went into the PCR. Produced via immunoSEQ multiplex PCR; TCRdb's table is partial and in-frame only. The profile shows some 140,000 clones, 70% to 80% of them singletons. The CDR3 is 16 residues long. Germline CDR1 and CDR2: SGHVS and FNYEAQ. The germline V and J ends were trimmed by 5 bases and 4 bases, with 20 bases remaining between them. The TCR sequence derives from a female donor in good health and CMV-seronegative. The sequencing input was PBMCs. The chain links TRBV7-6 to TRBJ1-1; weak D call: TRBD1 (5 bases). The DNA of the CDR3 is TGTGCCAGCAGCCCCCGCGGGGGTCGTAAGCGCACTGAAGCTTTCTTT. Translating gives CASSPRGGRKRTEAFF.